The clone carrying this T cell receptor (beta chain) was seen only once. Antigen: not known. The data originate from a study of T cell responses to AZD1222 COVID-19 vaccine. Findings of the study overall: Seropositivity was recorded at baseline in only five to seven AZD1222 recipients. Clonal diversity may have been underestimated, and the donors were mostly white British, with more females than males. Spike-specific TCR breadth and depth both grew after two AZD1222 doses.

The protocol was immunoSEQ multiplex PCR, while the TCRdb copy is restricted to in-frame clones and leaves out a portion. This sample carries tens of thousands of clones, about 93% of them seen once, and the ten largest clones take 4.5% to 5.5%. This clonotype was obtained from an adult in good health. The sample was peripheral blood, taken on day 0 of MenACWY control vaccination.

CDR3 sequence: CASSADGWRGDYGYTF. The DNA of the CDR3 is TGTGCCAGCAGCGCTGACGGGTGGCGCGGTGACTATGGCTACACCTTC. The rearrangement joins TRBV9 to TRBJ1-2, with unresolved D. V lost 3 bases and J lost 3, with 18 bases in between. The length of the CDR3 is 16 residues. Germline CDR1 is SGDLS and CDR2 is YYNGEE.